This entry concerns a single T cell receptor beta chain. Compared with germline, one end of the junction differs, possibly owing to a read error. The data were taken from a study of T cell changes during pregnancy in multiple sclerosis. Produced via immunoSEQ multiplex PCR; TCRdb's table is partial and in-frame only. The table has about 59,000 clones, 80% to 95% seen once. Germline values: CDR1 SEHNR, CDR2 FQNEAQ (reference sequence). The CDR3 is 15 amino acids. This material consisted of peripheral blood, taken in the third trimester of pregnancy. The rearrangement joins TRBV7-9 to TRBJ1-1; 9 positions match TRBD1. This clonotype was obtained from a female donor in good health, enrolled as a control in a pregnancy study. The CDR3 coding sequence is TGTGCCAGCAGTTTAGGACAGGGGCTGATGACTGAAGCTTTCTTT. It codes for CASSLGQGLMTEAFF.